This TCR beta chain appears in the sequencing data of a study of technical replicates of blood from a handful of donors. V gave up 1 base and J gave up 3 bases, with 12 bases separating them. CDR3 length equals 15 residues. From germline, CDR1 is SGDLS and CDR2 YYNGEE. Some clones are missing from TCRdb's copy, which holds only in-frame ones; the method was immunoSEQ multiplex PCR. Among 15,000 or so clones, approximately 90% were seen once, and the ten largest hold around 12%. Specimen: PBMCs. The V call is TRBV9, the J call TRBJ2-3, with D maybe TRBD2 (6 bases). This clonotype was sampled from a human donor in good health. The CDR3 region has the DNA TGTGCCAGCAGCGTACAGCCTGGGGGGACAGATACGCAGTATTTT. The encoded protein is CASSVQPGGTDTQYF.